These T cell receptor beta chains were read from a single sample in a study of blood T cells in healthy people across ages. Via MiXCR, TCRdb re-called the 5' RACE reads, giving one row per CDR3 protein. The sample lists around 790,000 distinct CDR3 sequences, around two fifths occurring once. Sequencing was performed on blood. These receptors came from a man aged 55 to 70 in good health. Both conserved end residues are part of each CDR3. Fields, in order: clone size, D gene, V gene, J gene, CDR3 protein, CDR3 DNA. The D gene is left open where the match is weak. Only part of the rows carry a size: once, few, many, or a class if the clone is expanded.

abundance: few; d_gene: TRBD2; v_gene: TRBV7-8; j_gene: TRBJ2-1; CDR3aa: CASSPTSGEQFF; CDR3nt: TGTGCCAGCAGCCCGACTAGCGGCGAGCAGTTCTTC
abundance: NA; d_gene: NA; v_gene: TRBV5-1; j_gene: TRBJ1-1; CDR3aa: CASSLAGLSEAFF; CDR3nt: TGCGCCAGCAGCTTGGCAGGGCTGAGCGAAGCTTTCTTT
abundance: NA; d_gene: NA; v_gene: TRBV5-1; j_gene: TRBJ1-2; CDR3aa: CASSHNTGEGYTF; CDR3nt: TGCGCCAGCAGTCACAACACGGGGGAGGGCTACACCTTC
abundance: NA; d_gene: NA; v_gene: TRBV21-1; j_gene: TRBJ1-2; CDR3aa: CASGEAYKYGYTF; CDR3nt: TGTGCCAGCGGTGAAGCATATAAGTATGGCTACACCTTC
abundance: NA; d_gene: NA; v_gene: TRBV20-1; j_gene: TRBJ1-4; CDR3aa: CSARDGGKNEKLFF; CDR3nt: TGCAGTGCTAGAGACGGGGGGAAGAATGAAAAACTGTTTTTT
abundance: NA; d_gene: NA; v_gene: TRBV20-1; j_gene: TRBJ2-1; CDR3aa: CSAPRGRGQFF; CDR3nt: TGCAGTGCTCCCAGGGGGAGGGGGCAGTTCTTC
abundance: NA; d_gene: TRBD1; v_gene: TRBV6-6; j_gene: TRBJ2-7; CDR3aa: CASSTTGGTYNEQYF; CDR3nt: TGTGCCAGCAGTACGACAGGGGGGACCTACAATGAGCAGTACTTC
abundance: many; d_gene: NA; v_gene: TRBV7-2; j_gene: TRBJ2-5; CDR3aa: CASSGRNPYQETQYF; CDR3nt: TGTGCCAGCAGCGGACGGAACCCTTACCAAGAGACCCAGTACTTC
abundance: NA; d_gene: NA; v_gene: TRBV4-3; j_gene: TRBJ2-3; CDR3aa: CAGSPTGWSTDTQYF; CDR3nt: TGCGCCGGCAGCCCCACAGGGTGGAGCACAGATACGCAGTATTTT
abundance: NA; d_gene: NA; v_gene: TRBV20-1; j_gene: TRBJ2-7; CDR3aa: CSARDPQVSYEQYF; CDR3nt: TGCAGTGCTAGAGATCCCCAGGTCTCCTACGAGCAGTACTTC
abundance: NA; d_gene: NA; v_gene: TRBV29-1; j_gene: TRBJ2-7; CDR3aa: CSVDVGYRGHEQYF; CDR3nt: TGCAGCGTTGACGTGGGATATAGGGGCCACGAGCAGTACTTC
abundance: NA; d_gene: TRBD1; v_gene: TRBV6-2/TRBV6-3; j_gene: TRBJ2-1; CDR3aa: CASGQASYNEQFF; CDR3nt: TGTGCCAGCGGACAGGCTTCCTACAATGAGCAGTTCTTC
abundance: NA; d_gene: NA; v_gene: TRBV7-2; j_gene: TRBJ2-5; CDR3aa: CASSPQFSGVTQETQYF; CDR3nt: TGTGCCAGCAGCCCCCAGTTCTCAGGGGTAACCCAAGAGACCCAGTACTTC
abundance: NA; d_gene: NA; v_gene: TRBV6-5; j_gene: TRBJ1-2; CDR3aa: CASSPPGTYNYGYTF; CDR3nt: TGTGCCAGCAGTCCTCCGGGAACCTATAACTATGGCTACACCTTC
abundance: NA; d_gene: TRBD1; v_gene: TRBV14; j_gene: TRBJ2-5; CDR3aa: CASRSGQGWTQYF; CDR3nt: TGTGCCAGCAGAAGCGGACAGGGGTGGACCCAGTACTTC
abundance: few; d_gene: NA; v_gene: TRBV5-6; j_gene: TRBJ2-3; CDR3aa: CASSLEGSRAQYF; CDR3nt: TGTGCCAGCAGCTTGGAGGGTTCACGGGCGCAGTATTTT
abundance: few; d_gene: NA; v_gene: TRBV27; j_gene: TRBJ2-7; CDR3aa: CASSRATLGEQYF; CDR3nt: TGTGCCAGCTCCCGGGCCACACTGGGCGAGCAGTACTTC
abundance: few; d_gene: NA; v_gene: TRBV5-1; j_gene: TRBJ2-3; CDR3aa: CASRSGTPLVSDTQYF; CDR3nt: TGCGCCAGCAGATCCGGGACCCCTCTTGTATCAGATACGCAGTATTTT
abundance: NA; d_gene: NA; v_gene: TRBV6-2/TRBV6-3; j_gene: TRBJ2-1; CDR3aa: CASRRGGLYNEQFF; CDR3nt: TGTGCCAGCAGAAGGGGGGGGCTCTACAATGAGCAGTTCTTC
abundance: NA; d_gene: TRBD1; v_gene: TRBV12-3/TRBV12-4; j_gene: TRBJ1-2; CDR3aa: CASSLGGGGYGYTF; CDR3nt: TGTGCCAGCAGTTTAGGAGGGGGCGGCTATGGCTACACCTTC
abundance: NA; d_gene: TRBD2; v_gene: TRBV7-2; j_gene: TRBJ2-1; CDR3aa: CASSLVAGVRNEQFF; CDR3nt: TGTGCCAGCAGCTTAGTAGCGGGGGTGCGTAATGAGCAGTTCTTC
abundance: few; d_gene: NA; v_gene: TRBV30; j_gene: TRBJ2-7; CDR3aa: CAWKQSGYEQYF; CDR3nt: TGTGCCTGGAAACAGTCTGGGTACGAGCAGTACTTC
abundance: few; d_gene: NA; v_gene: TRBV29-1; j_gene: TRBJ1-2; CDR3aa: CSVELRVGRTF; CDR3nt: TGCAGCGTTGAACTCCGGGTTGGACGCACCTTC
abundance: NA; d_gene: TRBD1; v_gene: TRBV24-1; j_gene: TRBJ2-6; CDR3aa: CATSEGTGTGANVPTF; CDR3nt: TGTGCCACCAGTGAAGGGACAGGAACTGGGGCCAACGTCCCGACTTTC